Below are 28 T cell receptor beta chains sequenced from a single sample in a study of neurological immune-mediated disorders. TCRdb re-derived calls from the 5' RACE reads in MiXCR, one entry per CDR3 protein. The top ten clones hold less than 25% of a sample with some 20,000 distinct CDR3 sequences, less than 11% of them seen once. Sequences were obtained from PBMCs. These TCRs come from a woman in her sixties or seventies with HTLV-1-associated myelopathy (HAM/TSP).

This clonotype was detected ten times or more. The chain is built from TRBV2 and TRBJ1-5; D is unclear. The germline V and J ends were trimmed by 4 bases and 2 bases, with 12 bases remaining between them. The CDR3 contains 15 residues. Looked up from germline, CDR1 is SNHLY and CDR2 is FYNNEI. The CDR3 region has the DNA TGTGCCAGCAGTGCGGTAGTGGGCCGCAATCAGCCCCAGCATTTT. Translating it yields CASSAVVGRNQPQHF.

The chain recombines TRBV20-1 with TRBJ2-7; TRBD2 agrees at 10 bases. The J call may be wrong; the DNA end is better matched by TRBJ2-1. The CDR3 is made up of 14 amino acids. CDR1 is DFQATT, CDR2 SNEGSKA, per germline (reference sequence). The CDR3 DNA reads as TGCAGTGCTAGGCCCCAGCGGGGGGGCAATGAGCAGTTCTTC. Translation gives CSARPQRGGNEQFF.

The sample holds many counts of this clonotype. The rearrangement links TRBV10-3 to TRBJ2-2, with 8 bases fitting TRBD1. Germline trimming cut 4 bases from V and 4 bases from J; bases unmatched to any gene: 5. The CDR3 spans 15 residues. Looked up from germline, CDR1 is ENHRY and CDR2 is SYGVKD. The CDR3 loop is CAISGTGRSTGELFF. CDR3 nucleotides: TGTGCCATCAGTGGGACAGGGAGAAGCACCGGGGAGCTGTTTTTT.

Many counts were recorded for this clonotype. The CDR3 DNA follows: TGCGCCAGCAGTGAGAATCCCAGGACTACCTACGAGCAGTACTTC. As protein: CASSENPRTTYEQYF. The rearrangement joins TRBV10-2 to TRBJ2-7, with D possibly being TRBD2 (6 bases). V gave up 2 bases and J gave up 2 bases, with 13 bases separating them. CDR1 and CDR2 from the germline V gene are WSHSY and SAAADI. This CDR3 contains 15 residues.

The chain couples TRBV12-3 or TRBV12-4 to TRBJ2-2; D remains unclear. CDR3 size: 18 residues. The germline V and J ends were trimmed by 2 bases and 5 bases, with 21 bases remaining between them. The CDR3 sequence is CASSLPRMGVVGTGELFF. CDR3 sequence (DNA): TGTGCCAGCAGTTTACCTCGGATGGGCGTGGTGGGGACCGGGGAGCTGTTTTTT.

This clonotype is deemed medium-sized (0.01 to 0.1%). The rearrangement uses TRBV20-1 and TRBJ1-1; D possibly corresponds to TRBD1 (5 bases). The V and J ends lost 0 bases and 11 bases respectively, with 16 bases between them. Germline V lookup: CDR1 DFQATT, CDR2 SNEGSKA (reference sequence). This CDR3 has 13 amino acids. The CDR3 region is CSARDKTDKGAFF. CDR3 DNA sequence: TGCAGTGCTAGAGATAAGACGGATAAGGGGGCTTTCTTT.

Concerning this clonotype itself: Given a much more abundant clone one base away, this may be a read error. The chain recombines TRBV12-3 or TRBV12-4 with TRBJ2-3, with 11 nucleotides matching TRBD2. The V gene end was trimmed by 8 bases and the J gene end by 1 base; junction bases not matched to a gene: 5. The CDR3 is 15 residues long. CDR3 loop: CASALTSGGTDTQYF. CDR3 DNA: TGTGCCAGCGCCTTGACTAGCGGGGGCACAGATACGCAGTATTTT.

This clonotype occurred many times. The chain uses TRBV6-1 and TRBJ2-7, with no clear D. The CDR3 contains 15 residues. The V gene lost 1 base and the J gene lost 0 bases, with 10 bases spanning the gap. Germline CDR1 MNHNS, CDR2 SASEGT. The CDR3 nucleotides read TGTGCCAGCAGTGAAGAGTCCTATAGCTCCTACGAGCAGTACTTC. It encodes CASSEESYSSYEQYF.

This clonotype was recorded many times. The chain recombines TRBV6-2 or TRBV6-3 with TRBJ2-2; 12 nucleotides agree with TRBD2. The CDR3 consists of 17 residues. Germline CDR1 and CDR2: MNHEY and SVGEGT. V trimming: 6 bases; J trimming: 0 bases; junction bases outside the gene matches: 5. In nucleotides, the CDR3 is TGTGCCAGCAGAGGACTAGCGGGGATAGCGAACACCGGGGAGCTGTTTTTT. Its protein is CASRGLAGIANTGELFF.

This clonotype was observed many times. This sequence joins TRBV3-1 and TRBJ1-2; unclear D gene. The CDR3 loop spans 13 amino acids. Germline V gene sequence: CDR1 LGHDT, CDR2 YNNKEL (reference sequence). Trimming shortened V by 0 bases and J by 4 bases, and 6 bases separated the two germline ends. CDR3 in amino acids: CASSQDGVYGYTF. The DNA for the CDR3 is TGTGCCAGCAGCCAAGATGGAGTCTATGGCTACACCTTC.

This clonotype is deemed medium-sized. The chain combines TRBV20-1 with TRBJ1-3; D might be TRBD1 (6 bases). V shed 6 bases and J shed 4 bases, with 10 bases lying between them. Looked up from germline, CDR1 is DFQATT and CDR2 is SNEGSKA (reference sequence). This CDR3 has 12 residues. The CDR3 protein is CSASGTGNTIYF. As DNA, the CDR3 is TGCAGTGCGTCCGGGACAGGAAACACCATATATTTT.

This clonotype appeared many times. The V call is TRBV12-3 or TRBV12-4, the J call TRBJ2-3; D perhaps matches TRBD1 (6 bases). Between the trimmed V and J ends, which lost 2 bases and 6 bases, there was a span of 12 bases. CDR3 size: 14 residues. This CDR3 is CASSLRTDGDTQYF. CDR3 coding DNA: TGTGCCAGCAGTTTACGGACAGACGGGGATACGCAGTATTTT.

This clonotype occurred many times. V is TRBV6-2 or TRBV6-3 and J is TRBJ1-2; 7 nucleotides match TRBD1. Germline lookup yields CDR1 MNHEY and CDR2 SVGEGT. This CDR3 comprises 14 residues. V shed 5 bases, J shed 2 bases, and the junction held 5 bases outside the gene matches. Here the CDR3 reads CASSLTGQNYGYTF. The DNA for the CDR3 is TGTGCCAGCAGTCTGACGGGACAGAACTATGGCTACACCTTC.

This clonotype was observed many times. The chain uses TRBV10-3 and TRBJ2-4, with 11 positions matching TRBD2. The junction had 4 bases not matched to a gene; V was cut back by 3 bases and J by 0 bases. Germline values: CDR1 ENHRY, CDR2 SYGVKD. The CDR3 contains 17 residues. The CDR3 reads CAISESSGGLAKNIQYF. CDR3 bases: TGTGCCATCAGTGAATCTAGCGGGGGGCTAGCCAAAAACATTCAGTACTTC.

This clonotype was recorded at least ten times. The chain is built from TRBV5-1 and TRBJ2-5; 8 nucleotides line up with TRBD2. Per germline, CDR1 SGHRS and CDR2 YFSETQ. After removal of 7 bases from V and 2 bases from J, the junction contained 10 bases not matched to a gene. The CDR3 sequence is 15 residues long. CDR3 in DNA: TGCGCCAGCTCCCGGACTAGCATCCTTCAAGAGACCCAGTACTTC. It is translated as CASSRTSILQETQYF. Full variable domain (outside the CDR3, taken from reference TRBV5-1 and TRBJ2-5): KAGVTQTPRYLIKTRGQQVTLSCSPISGHRSVSWYQQTPGQGLQFLFEYFSETQRNKGNFPGRFSGRQFSNSRSEMNVSTLELGDSALYLCASSRTSILQETQYFGPGTRLLVL.

The CDR3 bases are TGCAGTGCTCCTAGCGGGAACACAGATACGCAGTATTTT. This codes for CSAPSGNTDTQYF. V and J are TRBV20-1 and TRBJ2-3; 9 bases are a match to TRBD2. The CDR3 spans 13 residues. Per germline, CDR1 DFQATT and CDR2 SNEGSKA (reference sequence). Trimming cost V 5 bases and J 2 bases; bases outside gene matches: 2.

This clonotype was seen many times. The rearrangement links TRBV20-1 to TRBJ1-5, with a tentative D call TRBD1 (6 bases). Deletions cut 0 bases from V and 2 bases from J, with 14 bases between. CDR1 is DFQATT and CDR2 is SNEGSKA in the germline V gene (reference sequence). The CDR3 length is 16 residues. The CDR3 DNA reads as TGCAGTGCTAGAGATGGGGGCAGGGAGCGCAATCAGCCCCAGCATTTT. Residues: CSARDGGRERNQPQHF.

Notes on this clonotype: A much larger clonotype is one base distant, so this may be a read error. J is TRBJ2-7 and V is TRBV7-9; perhaps TRBD2 as D (6 bases). Germline CDR1 is SEHNR and CDR2 is FQNEAQ (reference sequence). The CDR3 is made up of 12 amino acids. For the CDR3, the DNA is TGTGCCAACAGCCAATCCGGGGGTGAGCAGTACTTC. Encoded protein: CANSQSGGEQYF.

This clonotype is medium-sized. V and J are TRBV9 and TRBJ2-5; D is perhaps TRBD1 (6 bases). Looked up from germline, CDR1 is SGDLS and CDR2 is YYNGEE. The CDR3 length is 16 residues. Trimming took off 0 bases at V and 0 bases at J, with 12 bases between the two ends. CDR3 loop: CASSVDPRTDQETQYF. The CDR3 nucleotides are TGTGCCAGCAGCGTAGATCCTCGGACAGACCAAGAGACCCAGTACTTC. Based on the CDR3 plus reference TRBV9 and TRBJ2-5, the full variable domain is DSGVTQTPKHLITATGQRVTLRCSPRSGDLSVYWYQQSLDQGLQFLIQYYNGEERAKGNILERFSAQQFPDLHSELNLSSLELGDSALYFCASSVDPRTDQETQYFGPGTRLLVL.

This clonotype was seen many times. The chain joins TRBV5-1 to TRBJ1-1; 9 nucleotides match TRBD1. With V trimmed by 4 bases and J by 7 bases, 11 bases remained unmatched. The CDR3 spans 15 residues. The germline V gene has CDR1 SGHRS and CDR2 YFSETQ. The CDR3 coding sequence is TGCGCCAGCAGCGTTGTACAGGGGGCCGTGGGTGAAGCTTTCTTT. Encoded protein: CASSVVQGAVGEAFF.

This clonotype was counted between two and nine times. The chain has TRBV20-1 and TRBJ1-1, with D perhaps matching TRBD1 (5 bases). Trimming removed 3 bases from V and 11 bases from J, with 19 bases in between. CDR3 length equals 13 residues. Germline CDR1 reads DFQATT; CDR2 reads SNEGSKA (reference sequence). In DNA form, the CDR3 reads TGCAGTGCTAGGCTCCAGGGTCTTATGGGGGCTTTCTTT. Protein: CSARLQGLMGAFF.

This clonotype is labeled medium-sized. The rearrangement uses TRBV12-3 or TRBV12-4 and TRBJ1-1; unclear D gene. CDR3 length: 12 residues. The V end lost 8 bases, the J end lost 0 bases, and 7 bases lay between the germline ends. CDR3 sequence (DNA): TGTGCCAGCGCACCCATGAACACTGAAGCTTTCTTT. Translating it yields CASAPMNTEAFF.

The CDR3 DNA sequence: TGCGCCATCCCGGGCCTGGGCTCTCGCAATGAGCAGTTCTTC. This sequence encodes CAIPGLGSRNEQFF. The rearrangement joins TRBV4-3 to TRBJ2-1; no reliable D call. Trimming pared 10 bases from V and 6 bases from J, leaving 19 bases between. The V gene's germline CDR1 is LGHNA and CDR2 YSLEER. CDR3 length: 14 residues.

This clonotype was seen many times. The CDR3 loop reads CSAEGTGVLGRPYEQYF. As DNA, the CDR3 is TGCAGCGCCGAAGGGACAGGGGTTTTAGGTCGACCCTACGAGCAGTACTTC. This chain joins TRBV20-1 and TRBJ2-7; 10 positions agree with TRBD1. Germline V gene data show CDR1 as DFQATT and CDR2 as SNEGSKA (reference sequence). The CDR3 contains 17 residues.

This clonotype was counted ten times or more. At one of its ends the junction is not consistent with the germline gene, which may arise from a read error. The chain couples TRBV20-1 to TRBJ1-2; the D gene is possibly TRBD1 (5 bases). Germline V lookup: CDR1 DFQATT, CDR2 SNEGSKA (reference sequence). The CDR3 is 16 residues long. CDR3 nucleotide sequence: TGCAGTGCCAGAGGGGTGCCGGTGGGGGGTTTCTATGGCTACACCTTC. It codes for CSARGVPVGGFYGYTF.

This clonotype was recorded at least ten times. The chain is built from TRBV20-1 and TRBJ1-3; 7 bases match TRBD1. The CDR3 runs to 12 residues. Germline V lookup: CDR1 DFQATT, CDR2 SNEGSKA (reference sequence). V gave up 5 bases and J gave up 5 bases; unmatched junction bases: 3. The CDR3 nucleotides are TGCAGTGCTCGGGACAGTAGAAACACCATATATTTT. This encodes CSARDSRNTIYF.

The chain links TRBV7-9 to TRBJ1-1; D gene ambiguous. Between the trimmed V and J ends, which lost 1 base and 3 bases, there was a span of 15 bases. In germline, CDR1 is SEHNR, CDR2 FQNEAQ (reference sequence). CDR3 length equals 16 residues. DNA for the CDR3: TGTGCCAGCAGCTTAGGCTCGTTGGGCGGAGACACTGAAGCTTTCTTT. This gives the protein CASSLGSLGGDTEAFF. Full variable domain (missing parts from reference TRBV7-9 and TRBJ1-1): DTGVSQNPRHKITKRGQNVTFRCDPISEHNRLYWYRQTLGQGPEFLTYFQNEAQLEKSRLLSDRFSAERPKGSFSTLEIQRTEQGDSAMYLCASSLGSLGGDTEAFFGQGTRLTVV.

This clonotype has at least ten counts. The chain recombines TRBV30 with TRBJ1-4; D is uncertain. The CDR3 extends over 14 amino acids. Looked up from germline, CDR1 is GTSNPN and CDR2 is SVGIG (reference sequence). V was trimmed by 0 bases and J by 4 bases, leaving 9 bases between them. The CDR3 nucleotides are TGTGCCTGGAGTGTAGGGTCTTTTAATGAAAAACTGTTTTTT. This codes for CAWSVGSFNEKLFF.